The clone carrying this T cell receptor beta chain was seen a few times. Its specificity is unknown. The CDR3 is made up of 13 amino acids. Germline V gene data show CDR1 as SQVTM and CDR2 as ANQGSEA. V was pared by 6 bases and J by 6 bases, with 5 bases of the junction left unmatched. The data derive from a study of T-cell memory formation after mild COVID-19. About the study: TCR clusters mostly belonged to single donors.

Study outcomes and limitations: The authors did not confirm SARS-CoV-2 specificity of second-wave clones peaking day 37. Day 15 to 85 contracting clones showed balanced CD4/CD8; day 15 to 37 expanders favored CD4+.

From the 5' RACE reads, TCRdb called clonotypes with MiXCR, one entry per CDR3 protein. The sample consists of roughly 42,000 distinct CDR3 sequences, approximately 6.8% of them appearing once. The chain is built from TRBV29-1 and TRBJ2-2, with 9 bases that match TRBD1. Sequenced input: PBMCs or a T cell subset sorted from them (not recorded which). This TCR derives from a man between 18 and 35 years old who had mild COVID-19 (a few samples of this study predate the infection). Cell type and time point are not known. The CDR3, as DNA: TGCAGCGTGGACAGGGGAGTGGCCGGGGAGCTGTTTTTT. Protein: CSVDRGVAGELFF.